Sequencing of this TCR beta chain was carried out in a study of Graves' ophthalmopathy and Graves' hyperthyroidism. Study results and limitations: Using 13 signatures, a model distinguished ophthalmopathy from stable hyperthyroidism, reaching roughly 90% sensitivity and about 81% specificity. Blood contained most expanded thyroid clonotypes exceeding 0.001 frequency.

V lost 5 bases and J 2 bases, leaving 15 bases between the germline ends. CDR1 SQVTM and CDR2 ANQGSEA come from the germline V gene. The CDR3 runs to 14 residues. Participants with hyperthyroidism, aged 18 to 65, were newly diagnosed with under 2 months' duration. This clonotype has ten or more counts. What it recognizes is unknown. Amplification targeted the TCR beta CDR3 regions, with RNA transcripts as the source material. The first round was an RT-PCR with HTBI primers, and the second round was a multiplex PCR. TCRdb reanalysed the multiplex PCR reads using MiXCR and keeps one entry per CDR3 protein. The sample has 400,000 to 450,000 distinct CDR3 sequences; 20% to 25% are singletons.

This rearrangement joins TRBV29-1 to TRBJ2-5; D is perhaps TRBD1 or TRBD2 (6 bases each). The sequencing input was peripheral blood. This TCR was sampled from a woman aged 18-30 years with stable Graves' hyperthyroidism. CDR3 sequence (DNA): TGCAGCGTTAAGGGGGGCGGTCTTCAAGAGACCCAGTACTTC. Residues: CSVKGGGLQETQYF.